This T cell receptor beta chain derives from a study of Ad26.COV2.S vaccination and SARS-CoV-2 variants. Study findings and constraints: Considerable breadth of spike-specific CD8+ and CD4+ T cell responses has reportedly been documented following vaccination.

Concerning this clone itself: Its antigen is as yet unknown.

Clones were read by immunoSEQ multiplex PCR, and TCRdb kept only the in-frame ones, dropping some. The profile shows a few hundred thousand clones, roughly 90% of them singletons. J lost 2 bases, V lost 4 bases, and 3 bases had no gene match. Germline V gives CDR1 SGHRS, CDR2 YFSETQ. The CDR3 runs 14 residues. Treatment: around 19 received Ad26.COV2.S at low or high dose, single or two shots; a few received placebo; per-sample allocation not given. The investigators took samples on day 63 after the first vaccine or placebo injection. The chain is built from TRBV5-1 and TRBJ1-3; TRBD1 agrees at 7 bases. The input for sequencing was peripheral blood, taken in a trial of Ad26.COV2.S vaccine versus placebo. The receptor was isolated from a person aged 18-60 years who received the Ad26.COV2.S COVID-19 vaccine or a placebo. The CDR3 sequence is CASSPGTAGNTIYF. The CDR3 coding sequence is TGCGCCAGCAGCCCTGGGACAGCTGGAAACACCATATATTTT.